These 28 T cell receptor beta chains originate from one sample sequenced in a study of T cell responses to AZD1222 COVID-19 vaccine. The data were produced by immunoSEQ multiplex PCR, yet TCRdb's version contains in-frame clones alone and is incomplete. This sample has 130,000 to 150,000 clones; 92% occur once, and the top ten carry around 1.5%. The sequencing here drew on peripheral blood, taken on day 0 of AZD1222 vaccination. The receptors were gathered from an adult in good health.

This clone has a handful of counts. The chain links TRBV21-1 to TRBJ2-3. TRBV21-1 counts as a pseudogene. This CDR3 is 19 amino acids long. The CDR3 coding sequence is TGTGCCAGCAGCAAAGTACCGGGCCTAGGGGGGAAGGGGGGAGATACGCAGTATTTT. Protein sequence: CASSKVPGLGGKGGDTQYF.

V is TRBV7-3 and J is TRBJ2-2; no firm D call. The V end lost 4 bases, the J end lost 5 bases, and 11 bases lay between the germline ends. Germline-derived CDR1 and CDR2 are SGHTA and FQGTGA. This CDR3 is built from 14 residues. CDR3 sequence reads: CASSSHHSTGELFF. CDR3 bases: TGTGCCAGCAGCTCCCACCATTCTACCGGGGAGCTGTTTTTT.

V usage is TRBV11-1 and J usage is TRBJ2-2; weak D call: TRBD1 (6 bases). The CDR3 sequence is 13 residues long. Germline V gives CDR1 SGHAT, CDR2 FQDESV (reference sequence). V gave up 4 bases and J gave up 8 bases, with 11 bases separating them. The CDR3 DNA reads TGTGCCAGCAGCTACAGGGCCGAAGGGGAGCTGTTTTTT. This codes for CASSYRAEGELFF.

The chain links TRBV28 to TRBJ1-2; D gene ambiguous. Germline V gene sequence: CDR1 MDHEN, CDR2 SYDVKM. V was trimmed by 2 bases and J by 5 bases, leaving 6 bases between them. The length of the CDR3 is 12 residues. In DNA, the CDR3 is TGTGCCAGCAGTTTAAGGTTGTATGGCTACACCTTC. Translation gives CASSLRLYGYTF.

The chain uses TRBV7-2 and TRBJ1-5; 9 bases agree with TRBD1. CDR1 SGHTA and CDR2 FQGNSA come from the germline V gene. V was pared by 4 bases and J by 10 bases, with 8 bases of the junction left unmatched. This CDR3 spans 14 amino acids. CDR3 sequence (DNA): TGTGCCAGCAGCTCCGGACAGGGGCCCCAACCCCAGCATTTT. Translation: CASSSGQGPQPQHF.

The V call is TRBV6-2 or TRBV6-3, the J call TRBJ1-1; 7 bases are shared with TRBD1. This CDR3 has 15 amino acids. After removal of 0 bases from V and 4 bases from J, the junction contained 5 bases not matched to a gene. Germline V lookup: CDR1 MNHEY, CDR2 SVGEGT. CDR3 protein: CASSYSGTVPTEAFF. The CDR3 nucleotides read TGTGCCAGCAGTTACTCTGGGACAGTCCCCACTGAAGCTTTCTTT.

This clone was seen once. The rearrangement joins TRBV6-8 to TRBJ1-2; D possibly corresponds to TRBD1 (6 bases). With 6 bases removed from V and 2 bases from J, the gap between germline ends came to 16 bases. Germline V gene data show CDR1 as MNHGY and CDR2 as SAAAGT. The CDR3 spans 15 residues. In nucleotides, the CDR3 is TGTGCCAGCAGACCTCAGGGGTATTCCAACTATGGCTACACCTTC. Amino acid sequence: CASRPQGYSNYGYTF.

The chain is built from TRBV19 and TRBJ1-1; D unclear. This CDR3 has 13 residues. Germline lookup yields CDR1 LNHDA and CDR2 SQIVND (reference sequence). Trimming took off 10 bases at V and 4 bases at J, with 16 bases between the two ends. The CDR3 region is CATQPSWGTEAFF. The CDR3 DNA follows: TGTGCCACCCAGCCGTCTTGGGGCACTGAAGCTTTCTTT.

The chain joins TRBV28 to TRBJ1-6; D call uncertain. Germline V lookup: CDR1 MDHEN, CDR2 SYDVKM. The CDR3 extends over 13 amino acids. The ends were cut back, 11 bases at V and 0 bases at J, with 8 bases in the middle. The CDR3 region is CAGRSSYNSPLHF. In nucleotides, the CDR3 is TGTGCCGGCCGGTCCTCCTATAATTCACCCCTCCACTTT.

The chain has TRBV10-2 and TRBJ1-6; no clear D. Looked up from germline, CDR1 is WSHSY and CDR2 is SAAADI. With 3 bases removed from V and 9 bases from J, the gap between germline ends came to 12 bases. CDR3 length: 14 amino acids. CDR3 nucleotide sequence: TGCGCCAGCAGTGATGGCGGGGAGAGTTCACCCCTCCACTTT. This codes for CASSDGGESSPLHF.

The J gene is TRBJ1-2, the V gene TRBV4-1; D possibly corresponds to TRBD1 (5 bases). The germline CDR1 and CDR2 sequences are MGHRA and YSYEKL. The ends were cut back, 2 bases at V and 8 bases at J, with 15 bases in the middle. This CDR3 is built from 14 residues. Written as DNA, the CDR3 is TGCGCCAGCAGCCAAAGGGGCCTAACCGGAGGCTACACCTTC. Protein product: CASSQRGLTGGYTF.

This chain links TRBV28 with TRBJ2-7; D may be TRBD1 or TRBD2 (6 bases each). The germline V gene has CDR1 MDHEN and CDR2 SYDVKM. Trimming took 8 bases from V and 7 from J, leaving 27 bases between them. There are 16 residues in the CDR3. CDR3: CASGLNHREDADEQYF. CDR3 nucleotides: TGTGCCAGCGGGTTGAACCACAGGGAGGACGCGGATGAGCAGTACTTC.

The chain is built from TRBV12-3 or TRBV12-4 and TRBJ1-6, with a possible D match to TRBD1 (5 bases). The V end lost 0 bases, the J end lost 9 bases, and 6 bases lay between the germline ends. The CDR3 covers 13 residues. In DNA form, the CDR3 reads TGTGCCAGCAGTTTAGCTCAGGGTTCACCCCTCCACTTT. It codes for CASSLAQGSPLHF.

The V call is TRBV12-3 or TRBV12-4, the J call TRBJ2-7, with 7 bases fitting TRBD1. The CDR3 runs 12 residues. Trimming took 4 bases from V and 11 from J; bases not matched to a gene: 8. The CDR3 spells CASSSKTGMKYF. The CDR3 nucleotides are TGTGCCAGCAGTTCCAAGACAGGGATGAAGTACTTC.

DNA for the CDR3: TGCGCCAGCAGGGACCACAGGGGTAGGAATCAGCCCCAGCATTTT. Translation: CASRDHRGRNQPQHF. The V and J genes are TRBV4-1 and TRBJ1-5; 7 bases agree with TRBD1. V lost 6 bases and J lost 4; bases outside the gene matches: 9. The germline gives CDR1 MGHRA, CDR2 YSYEKL. The CDR3 sequence is 15 residues long.

This clone was counted a single time. V usage is TRBV11-2 and J usage is TRBJ1-4; D remains unclear. The germline V and J ends were trimmed by 6 bases and 5 bases, with 16 bases remaining between them. There are 15 residues in the CDR3. From germline, CDR1 is SGHAT and CDR2 FQNNGV. The chain's CDR3 is CASRGLGWENEKLFF. The CDR3 nucleotides read TGTGCCAGCAGGGGCTTGGGGTGGGAAAATGAAAAACTGTTTTTT.

This rearrangement joins TRBV11-2 to TRBJ1-4, with a possible D match to TRBD1 (5 bases). CDR3 length: 13 amino acids. With 4 bases removed from V and 8 bases from J, the gap between germline ends came to 11 bases. Germline values: CDR1 SGHAT, CDR2 FQNNGV. The CDR3 nucleotides read TGTGCCAGCAGCTCTTGGGGGGAGGAAAAACTGTTTTTT. Translation gives CASSSWGEEKLFF. The full variable domain, rest sourced from reference TRBV11-2 and TRBJ1-4, is EAGVAQSPRYKIIEKRQSVAFWCNPISGHATLYWYQQILGQGPKLLIQFQNNGVVDDSQLPKDRFSAERLKGVDSTLKIQPAKLEDSAVYLCASSSWGEEKLFFGSGTQLSVL.

This sequence joins TRBV5-1 and TRBJ2-5; 7 nucleotides line up with TRBD2. In germline, CDR1 is SGHRS, CDR2 YFSETQ. The CDR3 has 13 residues. J lost 4 bases, V lost 5 bases, and 5 bases had no gene match. CDR3 protein: CASSRSGGETQYF. The CDR3 nucleotides are TGCGCCAGCAGTAGATCGGGGGGAGAGACCCAGTACTTC. Drawing the rest from reference TRBV5-1 and TRBJ2-5, the complete variable domain is KAGVTQTPRYLIKTRGQQVTLSCSPISGHRSVSWYQQTPGQGLQFLFEYFSETQRNKGNFPGRFSGRQFSNSRSEMNVSTLELGDSALYLCASSRSGGETQYFGPGTRLLVL.

The chain couples TRBV11-2 to TRBJ2-7; possibly TRBD1 or TRBD2 for D (8 bases each). Between the trimmed V and J ends, which lost 5 bases and 6 bases, there was a span of 26 bases. This CDR3 has 17 residues. Germline-derived CDR1 and CDR2 are SGHAT and FQNNGV. The CDR3 DNA sequence: TGTGCCAGCAGCCCGGGGGGGTTTGGGACAGGAGGCCTCGAGCAGTACTTC. It yields the protein CASSPGGFGTGGLEQYF.

The CDR3 DNA reads as TGTGCCAGCAGCCGATGGGTGGGGGAGACCCAGTACTTC. Translation gives CASSRWVGETQYF. The rearrangement joins TRBV2 to TRBJ2-5; no definite D call. This CDR3 comprises 13 residues. Trimming shortened V by 6 bases and J by 5 bases, and 13 bases separated the two germline ends. Per the germline V gene, CDR1 is SNHLY and CDR2 is FYNNEI.

The chain uses TRBV7-2 and TRBJ2-1; D is uncertain. CDR1 and CDR2 from the germline V gene are SGHTA and FQGNSA. The CDR3 is 15 amino acids. Trimming cost V 5 bases and J 4 bases, with 15 bases left between them. The CDR3 protein is CASSGTGHFYNEQFF. The CDR3, as DNA: TGTGCCAGCAGCGGTACTGGGCACTTTTACAATGAGCAGTTCTTC.

For the CDR3, the DNA is TGCGCCAGCAGCCTCAATCCGACAGGGTCAGTGCCTAATGAAAAACTGTTTTTT. Translating it yields CASSLNPTGSVPNEKLFF. The gene calls are TRBV5-1 and TRBJ1-4, with 7 bases aligning to TRBD1. The CDR3 is 18 amino acids. V lost 4 bases, J lost 3 bases, and 15 bases stayed unmatched. Germline CDR1 is SGHRS and CDR2 is YFSETQ.

The CDR3 nucleotides are TGTGCCAGCAGTTACTCGTCAGGGGAGACCCAGTACTTC. Amino acids: CASSYSSGETQYF. This chain uses TRBV6-5 with TRBJ2-5; TRBD1 is a possible D gene (5 bases). The CDR3 length is 13 residues. Germline assignment: CDR1 MNHEY and CDR2 SVGAGI. V was cut by 0 bases and J by 5 bases, with 7 bases left in between.

The chain joins TRBV11-1 to TRBJ1-1, with 7 bases lining up with TRBD1. Trimming cost V 5 bases and J 10 bases; bases outside gene matches: 16. Germline CDR1 SGHAT, CDR2 FQDESV (reference sequence). This CDR3 comprises 15 residues. The CDR3 loop is CASSPITRGHLSAFF. CDR3 bases: TGTGCCAGCAGCCCCATCACAAGGGGGCATCTATCAGCTTTCTTT.

J is TRBJ1-1 and V is TRBV5-4; D is unresolved. V lost 3 bases and J 9 bases, leaving 12 bases between the germline ends. The CDR3 has 12 amino acids. Germline V lookup: CDR1 SGHNT, CDR2 YYREEE (reference sequence). The CDR3 DNA sequence: TGTGCCAGCAGCTCCGGACTGGGGAAAGCTTTCTTT. Translating gives CASSSGLGKAFF.

This chain uses TRBV4-1 with TRBJ1-3; D is unclear. Germline lookup yields CDR1 MGHRA and CDR2 YSYEKL. The V gene lost 1 base and the J gene lost 2 bases, with 9 bases spanning the gap. The CDR3 has 15 residues. CDR3 sequence reads: CASSQGRGTGNTIYF. The CDR3 bases are TGCGCCAGCAGCCAAGGTAGAGGGACTGGAAACACCATATATTTT.

The V call is TRBV5-6, the J call TRBJ2-2; TRBD1 matches at 7 bases. V was clipped by 0 bases and J by 4 bases; unmatched bases: 6. This CDR3 region has 16 residues. Germline V lookup: CDR1 SGHDT, CDR2 YYEEEE. CDR3 bases: TGTGCCAGCAGCTTGGAGACAGGGTGGGGCACCGGGGAGCTGTTTTTT. Protein sequence: CASSLETGWGTGELFF.

This clone has just a few counts. This chain uses TRBV9 with TRBJ2-5; D is unclear. The CDR3 spans 15 residues. Germline V gene data show CDR1 as SGDLS and CDR2 as YYNGEE. V lost 0 bases and J lost 4, with 13 bases in between. The CDR3 bases are TGTGCCAGCAGCGTAGGTCTCTACTTGAGAGAGACCCAGTACTTC. Its protein is CASSVGLYLRETQYF. Looking up the rest from reference TRBV9 and TRBJ2-5 gives the full variable domain: DSGVTQTPKHLITATGQRVTLRCSPRSGDLSVYWYQQSLDQGLQFLIQYYNGEERAKGNILERFSAQQFPDLHSELNLSSLELGDSALYFCASSVGLYLRETQYFGPGTRLLVL.